This TCR beta chain was captured by sequencing in a study of T cell changes during pregnancy in multiple sclerosis. The ends were cut back, 8 bases at V and 2 bases at J, with 15 bases in the middle. CDR3 length: 15 amino acids. The germline V gene has CDR1 SGHAT and CDR2 FQNNGV. TCRdb's copy holds only in-frame clones and misses some; the assay was immunoSEQ multiplex PCR. The table shows just under 35,000 clones, with approximately 91% occurring only once. V and J are TRBV11-2 and TRBJ2-2; tentative D call: TRBD1 (6 bases). The starting material was peripheral blood, obtained in the second trimester of pregnancy. The receptor was derived from a female donor in good health, enrolled as a control in a pregnancy study. The CDR3 sequence is CASRPTGSNTGELFF. CDR3 DNA: TGTGCCAGCCGTCCGACAGGTTCAAACACCGGGGAGCTGTTTTTT.